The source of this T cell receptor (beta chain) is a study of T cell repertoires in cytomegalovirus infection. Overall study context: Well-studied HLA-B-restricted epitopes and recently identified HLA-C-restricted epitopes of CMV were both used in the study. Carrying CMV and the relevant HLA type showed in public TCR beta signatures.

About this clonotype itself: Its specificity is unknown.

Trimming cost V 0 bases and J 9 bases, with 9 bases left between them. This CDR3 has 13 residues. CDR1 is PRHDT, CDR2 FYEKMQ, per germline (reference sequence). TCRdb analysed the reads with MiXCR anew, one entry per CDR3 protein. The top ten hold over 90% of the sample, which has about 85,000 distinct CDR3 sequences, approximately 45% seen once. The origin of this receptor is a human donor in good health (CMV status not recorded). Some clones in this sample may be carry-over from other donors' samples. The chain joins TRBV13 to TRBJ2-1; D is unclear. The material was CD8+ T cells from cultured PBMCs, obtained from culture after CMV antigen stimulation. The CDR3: CASSLGLTREQFF. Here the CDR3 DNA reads TGTGCCAGCAGCTTAGGTCTGACTCGTGAGCAGTTCTTC. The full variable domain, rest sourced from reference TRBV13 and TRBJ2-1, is AAGVIQSPRHLIKEKRETATLKCYPIPRHDTVYWYQQGPGQDPQFLISFYEKMQSDKGSIPDRFSAQQFSDYHSELNMSSLELGDSALYFCASSLGLTREQFFGPGTRLTVL.